This entry lists 23 T cell receptor beta chains sequenced from one sample in a study of T cell clonality in common variable immunodeficiency (dated by TCRdb to about 2015). What the study reported, not specific to this receptor: Fewer deletions and N-nucleotide insertions were reportedly observed in CVID TCRbeta sequences, and highly modified clones with 13 or more V deletions were reportedly absent from CVID TCRbeta sequences.

Libraries were built with the immunoSEQ multiplex PCR assay. The immuneACCESS repertoire file appears here via TCRdb, limited to in-frame rearrangements. These files lack a portion of the clones; in checked studies, under half of the deficit traces to unresolved V genes, and the cause of the others is not known. Listed for this sample are tens of thousands of clones, none observed only a single time. The ten largest clones capture 2% to 2.5% of the sample. For these receptors, no antigen is known. Material: peripheral blood mononuclear cells. These receptors all stem from a human donor with common variable immunodeficiency.

This clone was picked up many times. The CDR3 goes on 3 residues after the read ends, and that part is filled in from the germline J gene. This rearrangement joins TRBV5-1 to TRBJ2-5, with D perhaps matching TRBD2 (6 bases). The CDR3 has 15 residues. Trimming removed 5 bases at V and 4 bases at J, with 18 bases between. Germline CDR1 and CDR2: SGHRS and YFSETQ. The CDR3 is CASSPEGRSPETQYF. CDR3 DNA (partial): TGCGCCAGCAGTCCGGAGGGGAGATCCCCAGAGACC. Full variable domain (rest looked up from reference TRBV5-1 and TRBJ2-5): KAGVTQTPRYLIKTRGQQVTLSCSPISGHRSVSWYQQTPGQGLQFLFEYFSETQRNKGNFPGRFSGRQFSNSRSEMNVSTLELGDSALYLCASSPEGRSPETQYFGPGTRLLVL.

At least ten counts were recorded for this clone. The DNA ends 3 residues before the CDR3 does, and the rest of the CDR3 is filled in from the germline J gene. The V call is TRBV5-4, the J call TRBJ2-3; a possible D gene is TRBD2 (7 bases). Germline V gives CDR1 SGHNT, CDR2 YYREEE (reference sequence). Trimming shortened V by 1 base and J by 0 bases, and 12 bases separated the two germline ends. The CDR3 contains 16 residues. Partial CDR3 DNA: TGTGCCAGCAGCTTGAGGGGGGGCTTGAGCACAGATACG. Translated, it gives CASSLRGGLSTDT. The full CDR3 is CASSLRGGLSTDTQYF.

This clone was observed many times. The sequenced fragment ends 3 residues before the CDR3 boundary, so the rest is inferred from the germline J gene. J is TRBJ2-1 and V is TRBV11-2; 8 nucleotides match TRBD2. This CDR3 has 15 amino acids. Germline trimming cut 5 bases from V and 8 bases from J; bases unmatched to any gene: 11. CDR1 and CDR2 (germline): SGHAT, FQNNGV. The DNA read from the CDR3 is TGTGCCAGCAGCCAGCCGGGACTAGTCTTCGATGAG. Amino acid sequence: CASSQPGLVFDE. The complete CDR3 sequence is CASSQPGLVFDEQFF.

This clone is deemed medium-sized. The CDR3 goes on 3 residues after the read ends, and that part is filled in from the germline J gene. V is TRBV7-9 and J is TRBJ2-5; no reliable D call. Trimming took off 0 bases at V and 2 bases at J, with 4 bases between the two ends. The CDR3 runs to 13 residues. Germline lookup yields CDR1 SEHNR and CDR2 FQNEAQ (reference sequence). The CDR3 region is CASSLAQQETQYF. The CDR3 DNA, read in part, is TGTGCCAGCAGCTTAGCACAGCAAGAGACC.

This clone was picked up many times. The read ends 3 residues before the CDR3 terminus; that terminus is restored from the germline J gene. The chain couples TRBV12-3 or TRBV12-4 to TRBJ1-2, with D tentatively TRBD1 (6 bases). V lost 5 bases and J 2 bases, leaving 21 bases between the germline ends. CDR3 length: 17 residues. The CDR3 region is CASSRHGTILPNYGYTF. Incomplete CDR3 DNA: TGTGCCAGCAGTCGACACGGGACAATTCTTCCGAACTATGGC.

Ten or more counts support this clone. The CDR3 extends 3 residues past the end of the read, so its final part is completed from the germline J gene. The V gene is TRBV7-9, the J gene TRBJ2-7; 7 nucleotides line up with TRBD1. This CDR3 contains 13 residues. The junction had 2 bases not matched to a gene; V was cut back by 4 bases and J by 2 bases. In germline, CDR1 is SEHNR, CDR2 FQNEAQ (reference sequence). The chain's CDR3 is CASSSTGAYEQYF. CDR3 DNA (partial): TGTGCCAGCAGCTCCACAGGGGCCTACGAG.

The sample holds many counts of this clone. The read ends 3 residues before the CDR3 terminus; that terminus is restored from the germline J gene. The V gene is TRBV29-1, the J gene TRBJ2-5; D is undetermined. The CDR3 is 11 amino acids. V lost 4 bases and J 5 bases, leaving 8 bases between the germline ends. In germline, CDR1 is SQVTM, CDR2 ANQGSEA. The sequenced part of the CDR3 DNA is TGCAGCGTTGTGCCCGGTGAGACC. Amino acids: CSVVPGET. The full CDR3 protein is CSVVPGETQYF. Based on the CDR3 plus reference TRBV29-1 and TRBJ2-5, the full variable domain is SAVISQKPSRDICQRGTSLTIQCQVDSQVTMMFWYRQQPGQSLTLIATANQGSEATYESGFVIDKFPISRPNLTFSTLTVSNMSPEDSSIYLCSVVPGETQYFGPGTRLLVL.

This clone was counted many times. The read terminates 3 residues ahead of where the CDR3 ends, so the germline J gene completes it. The chain employs TRBV20-1 and TRBJ2-5; TRBD2 aligns across 8 bases. This CDR3 is 14 amino acids long. CDR1 is DFQATT and CDR2 is SNEGSKA in the germline V gene (reference sequence). J gave up 4 bases and V 2 bases, and 6 bases lay outside the gene matches. CDR3 residues: CSARPTTSVETQYF. The sequenced CDR3 bases are TGCAGTGCTAGACCTACGACTAGCGTAGAGACC.

There are a few counts of this clone. The read ends 3 residues before the CDR3 terminus; that terminus is restored from the germline J gene. The rearrangement links TRBV7-9 to TRBJ1-3; 10 bases are a match to TRBD1. Germline trimming cut 6 bases from V and 3 bases from J; bases unmatched to any gene: 2. Germline CDR1 and CDR2: SEHNR and FQNEAQ (reference sequence). CDR3 length equals 14 residues. Here the CDR3 reads CASSDRGLGNTIYF. The CDR3 DNA, read in part, is TGTGCCAGCAGTGACAGGGGGCTTGGAAACACC.

This clone was counted at least ten times. The CDR3 is cut off 3 residues early in the read; its end comes from the germline J gene. The chain uses TRBV13 and TRBJ2-2; 9 nucleotides align to TRBD1. With 8 bases clipped from V and 8 bases from J, the junction kept 12 bases outside the gene matches. The CDR3 runs 15 residues. Germline V CDR1 and CDR2: PRHDT, FYEKMQ (reference sequence). Partial CDR3 DNA: TGTGCCAGCGCTACCGGGACAGGGTCTCCTGGGGAG. Translating gives CASATGTGSPGE. The whole CDR3 protein reads CASATGTGSPGELFF.

This clone was counted ten times or more. The DNA ends 3 residues before the CDR3 does, and the rest of the CDR3 is filled in from the germline J gene. V gene TRBV6-1 combines with J gene TRBJ2-7, with 7 bases identical to TRBD1. The CDR3 is 14 residues long. The J segment lost 4 bases and the V segment lost 2 bases, leaving 5 bases of the junction unmatched. The germline V gene encodes CDR1 MNHNS and CDR2 SASEGT. The CDR3 loop is CASSERQGKYEQYF. The DNA read from the CDR3 is TGTGCCAGCAGTGAACGACAGGGAAAGTACGAG.

This clone was counted many times. Read coverage stops 3 residues before the CDR3 terminus; the germline J gene supplies the remainder. V and J are TRBV19 and TRBJ2-7; tentatively, D is TRBD2 (5 bases). The CDR3 is made up of 15 amino acids. V was clipped by 3 bases and J by 6 bases, with 18 bases between them. Germline V gives CDR1 LNHDA, CDR2 SQIVND (reference sequence). The sequenced CDR3 bases are TGTGCCAGTAGTATTTCCGGCGGGCGCTCAGTCGAG. Translation: CASSISGGRSVE. The full CDR3 protein reads CASSISGGRSVEQYF.

At least ten counts were recorded for this clone. The sequence runs out 3 residues before the end of the CDR3; the remainder is reconstructed from the germline J gene. This chain links TRBV6-2 or TRBV6-3 with TRBJ1-5, with D possibly TRBD1 on 6 matching bases. The CDR3 consists of 15 residues. Trimming removed 2 bases at V and 2 bases at J, with 10 bases between. In germline, CDR1 is MNHEY, CDR2 SVGEGT. The CDR3 sequence is CASSYGEGGNQPQHF. Partial CDR3 DNA: TGTGCCAGCAGTTACGGAGAGGGGGGCAATCAGCCC.

This clone was detected ten times or more. Sequencing ends 3 residues short of the CDR3 end; the germline J gene provides the rest. The chain employs TRBV5-1 and TRBJ2-2; TRBD2 matches at 8 bases. The V segment lost 2 bases and the J segment 3 bases; nucleotides outside the gene matches: 3. The CDR3 has 15 residues. CDR1 and CDR2 from the germline V gene are SGHRS and YFSETQ. The sequenced part of the CDR3 DNA is TGCGCCAGCAGCTTTGTGACTAGCGACACCGGGGAG. Translating gives CASSFVTSDTGE. From start to end, the CDR3 is CASSFVTSDTGELFF.

This clone was observed at least ten times. The read ends 3 residues early relative to the CDR3; the germline J gene fills the gap. The chain combines TRBV2 with TRBJ2-3, with 11 bases lining up with TRBD2. Germline assignment: CDR1 SNHLY and CDR2 FYNNEI. The CDR3 is made up of 15 amino acids. The CDR3 loop reads CASSLWLAGGRTQYF. CDR3 DNA, as far as it was read: TGTGCCAGCAGCTTGTGGCTAGCGGGGGGAAGGACG.

This clone was found many times. The read falls 3 residues short of the CDR3 end, and the missing part is taken from the germline J gene. The chain is built from TRBV18 and TRBJ2-5; maybe TRBD2 (6 bases). Per germline, CDR1 KGHSH and CDR2 LQKENI. V was cut by 6 bases and J by 1 base, with 12 bases left in between. The CDR3 consists of 14 residues. The CDR3 loop is CASSPVSGQETQYF. CDR3 DNA (partial): TGTGCCAGCTCTCCGGTTAGCGGCCAAGAGACC.

This clone was seen repeatedly, ten times or more. CDR3 loop: CSAREDTLNTEAFF. CDR3 DNA, as far as it was read: TGCAGTGCTAGAGAGGACACGCTGAACACTGAA. The chain employs TRBV20-1 and TRBJ1-1; D might be TRBD1 (5 bases). The sequenced fragment ends 3 residues before the CDR3 boundary, so the rest is inferred from the germline J gene. Germline V gene data show CDR1 as DFQATT and CDR2 as SNEGSKA (reference sequence). CDR3 length: 14 amino acids. V lost 0 bases and J lost 0, with 8 bases in between.

This clone was picked up many times. The read terminates 3 residues before the CDR3 end, so the remaining end is supplied by the germline J gene. This sequence joins TRBV2 and TRBJ2-7; D is uncertain. V dropped 2 bases and J dropped 0 bases, with 2 bases sitting between them. Looked up from germline, CDR1 is SNHLY and CDR2 is FYNNEI. CDR3 size: 12 residues. The CDR3 bases that were read are TGTGCCAGCAGTGAACACTCCTACGAG. Encoded protein: CASSEHSYE. The entire CDR3 is CASSEHSYEQYF.

The sample holds many counts of this clone. The read ends 3 residues shy of where the CDR3 ends; the end is completed using the germline J gene. The gene calls are TRBV19 and TRBJ2-5; 8 nucleotides line up with TRBD1. This CDR3 contains 14 residues. Germline CDR1 is LNHDA and CDR2 is SQIVND (reference sequence). The V and J ends lost 5 bases and 4 bases, in that order; junction bases with no gene match: 6. CDR3 bases read: TGTGCCAGTAGTGTCAGGGGGCAGGGAGAGACC. This gives the protein CASSVRGQGET. The CDR3 in its entirety is CASSVRGQGETQYF.

This clone has a count of ten or more. The sequence runs out 3 residues before the end of the CDR3; the remainder is reconstructed from the germline J gene. The chain recombines TRBV5-1 with TRBJ2-3, with D possibly being TRBD1 (5 bases). CDR1 is SGHRS, CDR2 YFSETQ, per germline. Deletions cut 1 base from V and 3 bases from J, with 9 bases between. CDR3 length: 14 residues. The CDR3 spells CASSLTGSTDTQYF. The DNA read from the CDR3 is TGCGCCAGCAGCTTGACAGGATCTACAGATACG.

This clone was found many times. The CDR3 end lies 3 residues beyond the end of the read and is filled in from the germline J gene. The chain uses TRBV2 and TRBJ2-3; D is perhaps TRBD1 (6 bases). Germline V gives CDR1 SNHLY, CDR2 FYNNEI. The CDR3 spans 14 residues. The ends were cut back, 6 bases at V and 4 bases at J, with 14 bases in the middle. CDR3 sequence reads: CASRVQGGADTQYF. The sequenced CDR3 bases are TGTGCCAGCAGGGTACAGGGTGGCGCAGATACG.

This clone was counted many times. Read sequence stops 3 residues before the CDR3 end, and the germline J gene provides the missing end. The V call is TRBV4-1, the J call TRBJ2-7; D possibly corresponds to TRBD1 (7 bases). The germline CDR1 and CDR2 sequences are MGHRA and YSYEKL. V dropped 0 bases and J dropped 3 bases, with 12 bases sitting between them. CDR3 size: 15 residues. CDR3 residues: CASSQDRQGGYEQYF. CDR3 DNA (partial): TGCGCCAGCAGCCAAGATCGACAGGGAGGCTACGAG.

Worth noting for this clone: Read data end 3 residues before the CDR3 end; the end is taken from the germline J gene. The rearrangement links TRBV16 to TRBJ1-1; the match to TRBD1 covers 7 bases. The V gene's germline CDR1 is KGHSY and CDR2 FQNENV. The CDR3 has 13 amino acids. The CDR3 DNA, read in part, is TGTGCCAGCAGCCCCGGGACAGCTACGGTG. Protein product: CASSPGTATV. The full-length CDR3 reads as CASSPGTATVAFF.